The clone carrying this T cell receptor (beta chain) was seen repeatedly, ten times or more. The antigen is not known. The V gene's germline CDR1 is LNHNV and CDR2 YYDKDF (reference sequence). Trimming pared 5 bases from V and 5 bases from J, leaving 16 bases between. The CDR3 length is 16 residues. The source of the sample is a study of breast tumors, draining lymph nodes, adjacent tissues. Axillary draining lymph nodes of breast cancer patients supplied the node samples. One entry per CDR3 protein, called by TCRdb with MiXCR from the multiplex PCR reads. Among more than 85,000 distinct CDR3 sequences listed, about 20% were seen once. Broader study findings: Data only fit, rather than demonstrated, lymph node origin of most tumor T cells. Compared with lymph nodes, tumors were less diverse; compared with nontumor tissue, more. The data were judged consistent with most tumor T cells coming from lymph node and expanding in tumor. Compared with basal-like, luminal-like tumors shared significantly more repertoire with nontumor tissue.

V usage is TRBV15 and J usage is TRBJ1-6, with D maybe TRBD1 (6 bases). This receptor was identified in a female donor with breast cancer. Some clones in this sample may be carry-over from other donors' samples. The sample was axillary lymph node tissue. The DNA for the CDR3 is TGTGCCACCAGCGAGCCGGGGTACAGGGATAATTCACCCCTCCACTTT. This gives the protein CATSEPGYRDNSPLHF. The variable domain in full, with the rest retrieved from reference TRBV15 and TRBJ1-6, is DAMVIQNPRYQVTQFGKPVTLSCSQTLNHNVMYWYQQKSSQAPKLLFHYYDKDFNNEADTPDNFQSRRPNTSFCFLDIRSPGLGDTAMYLCATSEPGYRDNSPLHFGNGTRLTVT.